This T cell receptor (beta chain) was retrieved from a study of cytomegalovirus exposure and HLA in healthy donors. Comment on this clone: Its antigen remains unknown.

Donors showed nominal health when sampled, although they likely had unrecorded immune exposures. The PCR ran on 60 Vbeta and 13 Jbeta primers. As originally analysed: Later reanalysis found 80 million or so unique TCR beta chains, around 9.9 million of them shared. Generated by immunoSEQ multiplex PCR, the TCRdb table keeps only in-frame clones and is missing some. The V and J calls and clone size were taken over from that table, and D and trimming were inferred from the DNA. The table includes around 110,000 clones, about 81% detected once. The CDR3 has 15 amino acids. In germline, CDR1 is SNHLY, CDR2 FYNNEI. Trimming took 4 bases from V and 5 from J, leaving 15 bases between them. Overall study findings and caveats: Presence/absence comparisons presumed near-even sequencing depth among donors. Researchers had no immune exposure information except CMV serostatus available.

The clonotype originates from a male donor in good health and CMV-seropositive. The chain joins TRBV2 to TRBJ1-5; TRBD1 is a possible D gene (5 bases). The sequencing input was PBMCs. CDR3 nucleotide sequence: TGTGCCAGCAGTGGGGCGGGACGATCCTATCAGCCCCAGCATTTT. It specifies CASSGAGRSYQPQHF.